The clone carrying this T cell receptor (beta chain) was detected a few times. The time point is: persistent/refractory GD, antithyroid drugs over 5 years with positive TRAb. PBMC RNA served as the TCR library source. These data are taken from a study of regulatory T cells in long-lasting Graves disease. The CDR3 extends over 16 amino acids. V gave up 7 bases and J gave up 4 bases, with 20 bases separating them. From germline, CDR1 is SGHAT and CDR2 FQNNGV. Assembly of TCR beta libraries relied on iRepertoire HTBI primers together with Arm-PCR of CDR3 regions. TCRdb ran MiXCR on the multiplex PCR reads and lists one entry per CDR3 protein. The sample lists some 370,000 distinct CDR3 sequences; 23% were seen once.

The input for sequencing was peripheral blood mononuclear cells (PBMCs), taken when the disease was refractory, from a patient treated with antithyroid drugs. The chain is built from TRBV11-2 and TRBJ1-3; D may be TRBD1 (5 bases). The TCR originated in a woman aged 40 to 49 with Graves disease. Here the CDR3 DNA reads TGTGCCAGCACCCCTTATCTGGGGGATTCAGGAAACACCATATATTTT. It translates to CASTPYLGDSGNTIYF.